This entry lists 16 T cell receptor beta chains sequenced from one sample in a study of blood T cell repertoires in COVID-19. Profiled with immunoSEQ multiplex PCR; TCRdb holds only in-frame clones, not every one. The table lists fewer than 70,000 clones, roughly 92% of them singletons, with 4.6% in the top ten. Sequenced material: peripheral blood. The receptors derive from a man aged 50 or older with active COVID-19.

This chain links TRBV11-3 with TRBJ2-7; tentatively, D is TRBD1 (5 bases). The CDR3 consists of 15 residues. CDR1 is SGHNT and CDR2 is YENEEA in the germline V gene. V lost 2 bases and J lost 5, with 16 bases in between. The CDR3 loop reads CASSLPSRELNEQYF. CDR3 nucleotide sequence: TGTGCCAGCAGCTTACCGTCCAGGGAACTTAACGAGCAGTACTTC.

The gene calls are TRBV9 and TRBJ1-6; 7 bases are shared with TRBD1. J was trimmed by 7 bases and V by 4 bases; bases with no gene match: 5. The germline V gene has CDR1 SGDLS and CDR2 YYNGEE. The CDR3 has 14 residues. The CDR3 reads CASSPGTANSPLHF. The CDR3 DNA is TGTGCCAGCAGCCCGGGGACAGCAAATTCACCCCTCCACTTT. Full variable domain (rest looked up from reference TRBV9 and TRBJ1-6): DSGVTQTPKHLITATGQRVTLRCSPRSGDLSVYWYQQSLDQGLQFLIQYYNGEERAKGNILERFSAQQFPDLHSELNLSSLELGDSALYFCASSPGTANSPLHFGNGTRLTVT.

As DNA, the CDR3 is TGCGCCAGCAGCTTAGGGGTTTCTTCACCCCTCCACTTT. Protein: CASSLGVSSPLHF. The genes are TRBV5-1 and TRBJ1-6; perhaps TRBD1 as D (5 bases). Germline V CDR1 and CDR2: SGHRS, YFSETQ. Trimming pared 2 bases from V and 9 bases from J, leaving 9 bases between. CDR3 size: 13 residues.

This clone occurred once. This chain links TRBV6-2 or TRBV6-3 with TRBJ2-1; 8 nucleotides align to TRBD2. V lost 6 bases to trimming and J lost 3 bases; unmatched junction nucleotides: 4. This CDR3 spans 14 amino acids. Germline V gene sequence: CDR1 MNHEY, CDR2 SVGEGT. In nucleotides, the CDR3 is TGTGCCAGCAGCGCCGGGACTAGCTACAATGAGCAGTTCTTC. It specifies CASSAGTSYNEQFF.

The chain combines TRBV15 with TRBJ1-5; 11 bases match TRBD1. With V trimmed by 3 bases and J by 3 bases, 7 bases remained unmatched. Germline CDR1 and CDR2: LNHNV and YYDKDF (reference sequence). The CDR3 covers 17 residues. The CDR3 region is CATSRDRGRGNNQPQHF. DNA of the CDR3: TGTGCCACCAGCAGGGACAGGGGGCGGGGGAACAATCAGCCCCAGCATTTT.

This clone was observed a single time. The rearrangement joins TRBV6-2 or TRBV6-3 to TRBJ2-6; TRBD1 aligns across 9 bases. With 4 bases clipped from V and 0 bases from J, the junction kept 7 bases outside the gene matches. CDR1 and CDR2 (germline): MNHEY, SVGEGT. The CDR3 sequence is 18 residues long. The CDR3 here is CASSLQGAASSGANVLTF. The CDR3 region has the DNA TGTGCCAGCAGTTTACAGGGGGCGGCCTCCTCTGGGGCCAACGTCCTGACTTTC.

The chain uses TRBV5-8 and TRBJ1-2, with D possibly matching TRBD1 (6 bases). Germline V gives CDR1 SGHTS, CDR2 YDEGEE. CDR3 size: 13 residues. V lost 4 bases and J lost 2, with 9 bases in between. CDR3 in amino acids: CASSRGGNYGYTF. The CDR3 DNA follows: TGTGCCAGCAGCCGAGGGGGAAACTATGGCTACACCTTC. The whole variable domain, filled in from reference TRBV5-8 and TRBJ1-2, reads EAGVTQSPTHLIKTRGQQATLRCSPISGHTSVYWYQQALGLGLQFLLWYDEGEERNRGNFPPRFSGRQFPNYSSELNVNALELEDSALYLCASSRGGNYGYTFGSGTRLTVV.

V gene TRBV5-6 combines with J gene TRBJ1-2; D unresolved. Germline loops: CDR1 SGHDT, CDR2 YYEEEE. The V and J ends lost 6 bases and 5 bases respectively, with 23 bases between them. This CDR3 contains 16 residues. CDR3 sequence reads: CASTETGGLTGYGYTF. CDR3 coding DNA: TGTGCCAGCACCGAAACGGGTGGATTAACGGGATATGGCTACACCTTC. Filled out from reference TRBV5-6 and TRBJ1-2, the complete variable domain reads DAGVTQSPTHLIKTRGQQVTLRCSPKSGHDTVSWYQQALGQGPQFIFQYYEEEERQRGNFPDRFSGHQFPNYSSELNVNALLLGDSALYLCASTETGGLTGYGYTFGSGTRLTVV.

V gene TRBV19 combines with J gene TRBJ2-7, with a tentative D call TRBD2 (6 bases). CDR1 is LNHDA and CDR2 is SQIVND in the germline V gene (reference sequence). V was pared by 1 base and J by 9 bases, with 16 bases between. The CDR3 loop spans 14 amino acids. This chain's CDR3 is CASSIVSRDGRQYF. CDR3 bases: TGTGCCAGTAGTATAGTCTCACGGGACGGGAGGCAGTACTTC.

Notes on this clone: The junction departs from the called germline gene at one end, perhaps through a read error. The V and J genes are TRBV2 and TRBJ2-7, with 7 positions matching TRBD1. This CDR3 has 11 amino acids. CDR1 is SNHLY and CDR2 is FYNNEI in the germline V gene. The chain's CDR3 is CASNRGGQKVF. As DNA, the CDR3 is TGTGCCAGCAACAGAGGGGGACAGAAAGTTTTC.

The rearrangement joins TRBV5-5 to TRBJ2-1; TRBD2 matches at 11 bases. From germline, CDR1 is SGHKS and CDR2 YYEKEE (reference sequence). CDR3 length: 15 residues. J gave up 5 bases and V 4 bases, and 5 bases lay outside the gene matches. Here the CDR3 DNA reads TGTGCCAGCAGCCCTAGCGGGAGGACGAACAATGAGCAGTTCTTC. Its translation: CASSPSGRTNNEQFF. Together with reference TRBV5-5 and TRBJ2-1, the CDR3 gives the full variable domain: DAGVTQSPTHLIKTRGQQVTLRCSPISGHKSVSWYQQVLGQGPQFIFQYYEKEERGRGNFPDRFSARQFPNYSSELNVNALLLGDSALYLCASSPSGRTNNEQFFGPGTRLTVL.

This clone showed up just a few times. The chain uses TRBV28 and TRBJ2-7; 9 bases map to TRBD1. This CDR3 is 14 amino acids long. J gave up 2 bases and V 3 bases, and 2 bases lay outside the gene matches. The V gene's germline CDR1 is MDHEN and CDR2 SYDVKM. This chain's CDR3 is CASSFWDRAYEQYF. In DNA, the CDR3 is TGTGCCAGCAGTTTTTGGGACAGGGCCTACGAGCAGTACTTC.

CDR3 sequence reads: CASSPSDGSAYEQYF. The CDR3 nucleotides read TGTGCCAGCTCACCCTCTGATGGTAGTGCCTACGAGCAGTACTTC. The chain combines TRBV18 with TRBJ2-7, with D hard to call. The CDR3 runs to 15 residues. Germline values: CDR1 KGHSH, CDR2 LQKENI. The V end lost 3 bases, the J end lost 2 bases, and 14 bases lay between the germline ends.

The rearrangement links TRBV6-5 to TRBJ1-4; 8 bases align to TRBD1. V lost 6 bases, J lost 8 bases, and 2 bases stayed unmatched. CDR3 length: 12 residues. Per germline, CDR1 MNHEY and CDR2 SVGAGI. The CDR3 nucleotides are TGTGCCAGCAGGACAGGGGAGGAAAAACTGTTTTTT. As protein: CASRTGEEKLFF.

The CDR3 spells CASRATGRMNEQFF. For the CDR3, the DNA is TGTGCCAGCAGGGCCACCGGGAGGATGAATGAGCAGTTCTTC. The chain has TRBV2 and TRBJ2-1; TRBD2 matches 7 bases. Germline V gene sequence: CDR1 SNHLY, CDR2 FYNNEI. Trimming took 6 bases from V and 7 from J; bases not matched to a gene: 9. The CDR3 is 14 residues long.

The chain uses TRBV20-1 and TRBJ2-7, with 11 bases fitting TRBD2. The CDR3 is 15 amino acids. CDR1 DFQATT and CDR2 SNEGSKA come from the germline V gene (reference sequence). The J segment lost 4 bases and the V segment lost 3 bases, leaving 8 bases of the junction unmatched. The CDR3 loop reads CSASSLAGGRYEQYF. CDR3 bases: TGCAGTGCTAGTTCCCTAGCGGGAGGTCGGTACGAGCAGTACTTC.